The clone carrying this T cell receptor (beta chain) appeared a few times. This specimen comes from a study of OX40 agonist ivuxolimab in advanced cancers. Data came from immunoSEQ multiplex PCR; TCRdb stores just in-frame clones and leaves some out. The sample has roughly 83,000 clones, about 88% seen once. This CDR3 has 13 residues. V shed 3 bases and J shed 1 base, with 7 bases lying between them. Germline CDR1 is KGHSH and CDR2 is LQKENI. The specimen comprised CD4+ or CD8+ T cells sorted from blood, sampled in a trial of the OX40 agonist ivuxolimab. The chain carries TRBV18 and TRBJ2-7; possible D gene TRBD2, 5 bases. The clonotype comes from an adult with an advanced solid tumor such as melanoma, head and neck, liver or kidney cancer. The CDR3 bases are TGTGCCAGCTCACCCCCGGGGTCCTACGAGCAGTACTTC. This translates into CASSPPGSYEQYF.